The 20 T cell receptor beta chains listed next were all sequenced from one sample in a study of STAT5B mutations in CD4+ large granular lymphocyte leukemia. Sequencing was performed with immunoSEQ multiplex PCR; in TCRdb, only in-frame clones are kept and a portion is missing. Of roughly 32,000 clones in the sample, roughly 89% were seen once. Sequencing input: CD4+ T cells from blood buffy coats. The source of these receptors is a human donor in good health.

This chain connects TRBV6-5 to TRBJ2-1, with D possibly TRBD2 on 5 matching bases. CDR3 length equals 12 residues. CDR1 is MNHEY and CDR2 is SVGAGI in the germline V gene. Trimming left V 6 bases short and J 10 bases short, with 13 bases between. The DNA of the CDR3 is TGTGCCAGCAGCTCGGAGGTTAAAGAGCAGTTCTTC. Its translation: CASSSEVKEQFF.

V usage is TRBV6-1 and J usage is TRBJ2-7; tentative D call: TRBD1 (6 bases). Per germline, CDR1 MNHNS and CDR2 SASEGT. CDR3 length: 13 residues. Trimming cost V 6 bases and J 0 bases, with 9 bases left between them. DNA of the CDR3: TGTGCCAGCAGAACAGGGAGCTCCTACGAGCAGTACTTC. Encoded protein: CASRTGSSYEQYF.

The chain recombines TRBV21-1 with TRBJ2-7; the DNA was not used to check the table's D call, TRBD1. TRBV21-1 is flagged as a pseudogene. The CDR3 is made up of 17 amino acids. The CDR3: CASPHGAGGRISYEQYF. In DNA form, the CDR3 reads TGTGCCAGCCCTCACGGGGCAGGGGGTAGGATCTCCTACGAGCAGTACTTC.

The chain joins TRBV28 to TRBJ1-3; maybe TRBD1 (6 bases). Germline V gene sequence: CDR1 MDHEN, CDR2 SYDVKM. V dropped 3 bases and J dropped 4 bases, with 10 bases sitting between them. The CDR3 totals 14 residues. The CDR3 spells CASSFQDRGNTIYF. CDR3 in DNA: TGTGCCAGCAGTTTCCAAGACAGGGGAAACACCATATATTTT.

The rearrangement links TRBV11-2 to TRBJ2-7; 9 bases align to TRBD1. This CDR3 contains 18 residues. V was pared by 1 base and J by 2 bases, with 12 bases of the junction left unmatched. Looked up from germline, CDR1 is SGHAT and CDR2 is FQNNGV. CDR3 nucleotides: TGTGCCAGCAGCTTAGGGATTGCCGGGACAGGGACTACCTACGAGCAGTACTTC. This gives the protein CASSLGIAGTGTTYEQYF. Complete variable domain (other parts from reference TRBV11-2 and TRBJ2-7): EAGVAQSPRYKIIEKRQSVAFWCNPISGHATLYWYQQILGQGPKLLIQFQNNGVVDDSQLPKDRFSAERLKGVDSTLKIQPAKLEDSAVYLCASSLGIAGTGTTYEQYFGPGTRLTVT.

The CDR3 sequence is CASSPGQGYGYTF. In nucleotides, the CDR3 is TGCGCCAGCAGCCCGGGACAGGGATATGGCTACACCTTC. The chain has TRBV5-1 and TRBJ1-2, with 9 bases identical to TRBD1. This CDR3 comprises 13 residues. The ends lost 4 bases at V and 5 bases at J; junction bases unmatched: 3. The germline V gene encodes CDR1 SGHRS and CDR2 YFSETQ.

The CDR3 protein is CATSGGGQPQHF. The CDR3 coding sequence is TGTGCCACTTCCGGTGGGGGTCAGCCCCAGCATTTT. The chain is built from TRBV19 and TRBJ1-5; possibly TRBD1 for D (5 bases). Germline CDR1 is LNHDA and CDR2 is SQIVND (reference sequence). V shed 10 bases and J shed 6 bases, with 13 bases lying between them. The CDR3 length is 12 residues.

The chain uses TRBV6-5 and TRBJ2-3; tentative D call: TRBD1 (6 bases). Trimming shortened V by 3 bases and J by 2 bases, and 12 bases separated the two germline ends. The CDR3 is made up of 15 amino acids. Germline V lookup: CDR1 MNHEY, CDR2 SVGAGI. CDR3 in DNA: TGTGCCAGCAGTTATTCGGCAGGGGTCACAGATACGCAGTATTTT. Its translation: CASSYSAGVTDTQYF.

In this sample, this clone turned up a few times. V and J are TRBV5-1 and TRBJ1-3, with D unclear. The V end was cut by 0 bases, the J end by 2 bases, with 12 bases between. The CDR3 spans 16 residues. Germline CDR1 is SGHRS and CDR2 is YFSETQ. The CDR3 coding sequence is TGCGCCAGCAGCTTGGCCGGCGCTTTTGCTGGAAACACCATATATTTT. It specifies CASSLAGAFAGNTIYF. Full variable domain (missing parts from reference TRBV5-1 and TRBJ1-3): KAGVTQTPRYLIKTRGQQVTLSCSPISGHRSVSWYQQTPGQGLQFLFEYFSETQRNKGNFPGRFSGRQFSNSRSEMNVSTLELGDSALYLCASSLAGAFAGNTIYFGEGSWLTVV.

The rearrangement uses TRBV11-3 and TRBJ2-7; 7 bases map to TRBD2. V lost 6 bases and J lost 2; bases outside the gene matches: 7. The CDR3 is 14 residues long. Germline values: CDR1 SGHNT, CDR2 YENEEA. This CDR3 is CASSWSGKPYEQYF. CDR3 coding DNA: TGTGCCAGCAGTTGGAGCGGGAAGCCCTACGAGCAGTACTTC.

The chain uses TRBV6-6 and TRBJ2-1; D is unclear. Trimming stripped 5 bases from V and 7 bases from J, with 6 bases between. CDR1 and CDR2 from the germline V gene are MNHNY and SVGAGI (reference sequence). This CDR3 is 11 amino acids long. The CDR3 protein is CASSTRNEQFF. Here the CDR3 DNA reads TGTGCCAGCAGTACTCGGAATGAGCAGTTCTTC.

The chain employs TRBV28 and TRBJ2-3; 9 nucleotides match TRBD2. Losses at the gene ends were 3 bases for V and 2 bases for J; bases not matched to a gene: 6. From germline, CDR1 is MDHEN and CDR2 SYDVKM. This CDR3 has 16 residues. The CDR3 nucleotides read TGTGCCAGCAGTTTTTTAGCGGGAGTCCCCACAGATACGCAGTATTTT. It codes for CASSFLAGVPTDTQYF.

The chain links TRBV27 to TRBJ2-1, with TRBD1 matching 10 bases. The J segment lost 3 bases and the V segment lost 1 base, leaving 3 bases of the junction unmatched. The CDR3 totals 16 residues. Germline V CDR1 and CDR2: MNHEY, SMNVEV (reference sequence). The CDR3 spells CASSLWGTGVYNEQFF. The CDR3 region has the DNA TGTGCCAGCAGTTTATGGGGGACAGGGGTCTACAATGAGCAGTTCTTC.

The V call is TRBV7-9, the J call TRBJ2-5, with TRBD2 identical over 12 bases. The germline V gene encodes CDR1 SEHNR and CDR2 FQNEAQ (reference sequence). The CDR3 spans 15 residues. V trimming: 3 bases; J trimming: 2 bases; junction bases outside the gene matches: 1. The CDR3 loop reads CASSFLAGGQETQYF. In nucleotides, the CDR3 is TGTGCCAGCAGCTTCCTAGCGGGAGGGCAAGAGACCCAGTACTTC.

This clone has only a few counts. The chain is built from TRBV14 and TRBJ2-3, with TRBD2 matching over 14 bases. The CDR3 is made up of 17 amino acids. V lost 4 bases and J lost 4; bases outside the gene matches: 7. Germline V lookup: CDR1 SGHDN, CDR2 FVKESK. In DNA, the CDR3 is TGTGCCAGCAGCCCGACGACTAGCGGGAGGGCCGCAGATACGCAGTATTTT. This encodes CASSPTTSGRAADTQYF.

The V call is TRBV14, the J call TRBJ2-7; 9 bases line up with TRBD2. The germline V gene has CDR1 SGHDN and CDR2 FVKESK. V was clipped by 4 bases and J by 0 bases; unmatched bases: 7. The CDR3 sequence is 16 residues long. The CDR3 sequence: CASSRLAAMSSYEQYF. The DNA of the CDR3 is TGTGCCAGCAGCCGACTAGCGGCAATGAGCTCCTACGAGCAGTACTTC.

The chain employs TRBV6-1 and TRBJ1-5, with a possible D match to TRBD1 (5 bases). V was cut by 6 bases and J by 3 bases, with 12 bases left in between. This CDR3 contains 14 residues. Looked up from germline, CDR1 is MNHNS and CDR2 is SASEGT. CDR3 in amino acids: CASSAREANQPQHF. The CDR3 DNA sequence: TGTGCCAGCAGCGCCAGGGAAGCCAATCAGCCCCAGCATTTT.

The V gene is TRBV27, the J gene TRBJ2-3; no firm D call. Trimming removed 3 bases at V and 0 bases at J, with 13 bases between. Per the germline V gene, CDR1 is MNHEY and CDR2 is SMNVEV (reference sequence). CDR3 length equals 16 residues. CDR3 residues: CASSFRSGRSTDTQYF. CDR3 nucleotide sequence: TGTGCCAGCAGTTTTAGATCCGGCCGTAGCACAGATACGCAGTATTTT.

The chain links TRBV25-1 to TRBJ1-3; 10 positions match TRBD1. Looked up from germline, CDR1 is MGHDK and CDR2 is SYGVNS. V was clipped by 1 base and J by 7 bases; unmatched bases: 1. The length of the CDR3 is 14 residues. The chain's CDR3 is CASSEWGQGNTIYF. CDR3 nucleotides: TGTGCCAGCAGTGAATGGGGACAGGGGAACACCATATATTTT.

The rearrangement uses TRBV11-2 and TRBJ2-5, with 11 positions matching TRBD2. This CDR3 is built from 15 residues. The J segment lost 5 bases and the V segment lost 0 bases, leaving 2 bases of the junction unmatched. Germline V CDR1 and CDR2: SGHAT, FQNNGV. In DNA, the CDR3 is TGTGCCAGCAGCTTAGACGCTAGCGGGAGGGAGACCCAGTACTTC. Translation: CASSLDASGRETQYF.